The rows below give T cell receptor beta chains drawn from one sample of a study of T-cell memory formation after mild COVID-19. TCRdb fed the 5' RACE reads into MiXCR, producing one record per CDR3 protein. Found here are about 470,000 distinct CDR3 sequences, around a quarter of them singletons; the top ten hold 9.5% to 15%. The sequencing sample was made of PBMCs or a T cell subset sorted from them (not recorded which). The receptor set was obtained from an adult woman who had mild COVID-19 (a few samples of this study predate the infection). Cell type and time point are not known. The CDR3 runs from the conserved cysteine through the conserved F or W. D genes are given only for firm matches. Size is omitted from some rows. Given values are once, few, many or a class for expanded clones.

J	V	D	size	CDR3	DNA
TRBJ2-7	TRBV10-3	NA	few	CAISEFDGNEQYF	TGTGCCATCAGTGAGTTTGACGGAAACGAGCAGTACTTC
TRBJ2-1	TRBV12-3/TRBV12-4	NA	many	CASSLTGPYNEQFF	TGTGCCAGCAGCTTAACAGGACCGTACAATGAGCAGTTCTTC
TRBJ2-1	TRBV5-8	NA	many	CASSLSVGGTYNEQFF	TGTGCCAGCAGCTTGTCTGTGGGAGGAACCTACAATGAGCAGTTCTTC
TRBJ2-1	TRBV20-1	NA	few	CSATTAHNEQFF	TGCAGTGCTACAACAGCGCACAATGAGCAGTTCTTC
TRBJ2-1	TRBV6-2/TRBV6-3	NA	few	CASSYVTSYNEQFF	TGTGCCAGCAGTTACGTGACTTCCTACAATGAGCAGTTCTTC
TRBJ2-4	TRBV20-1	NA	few	CSARDYRENIQYF	TGCAGTGCTAGAGATTACCGGGAAAACATTCAGTACTTC
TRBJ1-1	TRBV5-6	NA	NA	CASTEGWGNTEAFF	TGTGCCAGCACAGAAGGTTGGGGGAACACTGAAGCTTTCTTT
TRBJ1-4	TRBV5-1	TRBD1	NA	CASSPGTAYEKLFF	TGCGCCAGCAGCCCCGGGACAGCCTACGAAAAACTGTTTTTT
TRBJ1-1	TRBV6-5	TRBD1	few	CASSYLQGVTEAFF	TGTGCCAGCAGTTACCTACAGGGGGTAACTGAAGCTTTCTTT
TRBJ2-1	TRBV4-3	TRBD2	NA	CASSRGLANEQFF	TGCGCCAGCAGCCGGGGACTAGCGAATGAGCAGTTCTTC
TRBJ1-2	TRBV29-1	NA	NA	CSVENNYGYTF	TGCAGCGTCGAGAATAACTATGGCTACACCTTC
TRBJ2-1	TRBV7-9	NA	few	CASSLGPAPNEQFF	TGTGCCAGCAGCTTAGGCCCAGCCCCCAATGAGCAGTTCTTC